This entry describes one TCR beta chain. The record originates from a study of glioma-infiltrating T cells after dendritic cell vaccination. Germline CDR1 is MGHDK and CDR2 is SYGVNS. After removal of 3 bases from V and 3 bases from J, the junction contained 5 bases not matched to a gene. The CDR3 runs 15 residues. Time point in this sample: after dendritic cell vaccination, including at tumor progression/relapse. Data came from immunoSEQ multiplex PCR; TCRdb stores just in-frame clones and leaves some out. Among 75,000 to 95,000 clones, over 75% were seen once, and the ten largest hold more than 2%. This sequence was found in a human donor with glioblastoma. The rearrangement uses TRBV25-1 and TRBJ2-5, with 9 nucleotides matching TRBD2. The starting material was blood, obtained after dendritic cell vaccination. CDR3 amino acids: CASSELAGLKETQYF. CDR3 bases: TGTGCCAGCAGTGAGCTAGCGGGACTCAAAGAGACCCAGTACTTC.